What follows is one T cell receptor (beta chain) and its context. These data are taken from a study of blood T cell repertoires in COVID-19. As for the study in general: From T cells, B-cell-depleted T cells, or PBMCs came the material, which was cDNA or gDNA.

CDR3 length equals 17 residues. Losses at the gene ends were 3 bases for V and 1 base for J; bases not matched to a gene: 8. Germline V lookup: CDR1 KGHSH, CDR2 LQKENI. Generated by immunoSEQ multiplex PCR, the TCRdb table keeps only in-frame clones and is missing some. The profile shows 150,000 to 200,000 clones, just under 85% of them singletons. The receptor's source is a woman aged 80 or over with acute or convalescent COVID-19. What was sequenced was peripheral blood. J is TRBJ1-5 and V is TRBV18; 8 positions agree with TRBD1. The CDR3 bases are TGTGCCAGCTCACCTCAGGGGGCCCTTGGGAGCAATCAGCCCCAGCATTTT. It specifies CASSPQGALGSNQPQHF.